Below, 25 T cell receptor beta chains from the same sample are listed, as sequenced in a study of CD8 T cells in Susac syndrome. Reverse transcription of about 0.45 to 1 ug RNA used random hexamers. TCRdb ran MiXCR on the immunoSEQ multiplex PCR reads and lists one entry per CDR3 protein. Among 200,000 to 300,000 distinct CDR3 sequences, around 96% were seen once, and the ten largest hold roughly 0.1%. The specimen was CD4+ T cells from PBMCs. These receptors all stem from a human donor with Susac syndrome.

The J gene is TRBJ1-2, the V gene TRBV5-1, with D possibly matching TRBD1 (6 bases). The V gene's germline CDR1 is SGHRS and CDR2 YFSETQ. The V gene lost 4 bases and the J gene lost 5 bases, with 18 bases spanning the gap. The CDR3 runs 15 residues. CDR3: CASSPLSGDTYGYTF. The CDR3 nucleotides are TGCGCCAGCAGCCCATTATCGGGGGACACTTATGGCTACACCTTC.

V and J are TRBV20-1 and TRBJ1-2; 9 bases match TRBD1. This CDR3 is 13 amino acids long. The V segment lost 6 bases and the J segment 9 bases; nucleotides outside the gene matches: 11. Per the germline V gene, CDR1 is DFQATT and CDR2 is SNEGSKA (reference sequence). The CDR3 coding sequence is TGCAGTGCCATTTACAGGGGGCTCGAGCGCTACACCTTC. This codes for CSAIYRGLERYTF.

This chain joins TRBV5-1 and TRBJ2-2; D unclear. The CDR3 spans 14 residues. Germline-derived CDR1 and CDR2 are SGHRS and YFSETQ. Trimming left V 0 bases short and J 5 bases short, with 8 bases between. CDR3 in amino acids: CASSLGYRTGELFF. Here the CDR3 DNA reads TGCGCCAGCAGCTTGGGCTATCGTACCGGGGAGCTGTTTTTT.

The chain is built from TRBV29-1 and TRBJ2-3; possible D gene TRBD2, 7 bases. V was cut by 2 bases and J by 3 bases, with 15 bases left in between. Germline-derived CDR1 and CDR2 are SQVTM and ANQGSEA. The CDR3 consists of 15 residues. This chain's CDR3 is CSVERGAPRTDTQYF. The CDR3, as DNA: TGCAGCGTTGAACGGGGGGCTCCGCGGACAGATACGCAGTATTTT.

V usage is TRBV20-1 and J usage is TRBJ2-5, with D uncertain. Germline V gene lookup returns CDR1 DFQATT and CDR2 SNEGSKA (reference sequence). This CDR3 has 13 residues. The V end lost 2 bases, the J end lost 5 bases, and 12 bases lay between the germline ends. In DNA, the CDR3 is TGCAGTGCTAGAAGTTTGGCCGGGGAGACCCAGTACTTC. It is translated as CSARSLAGETQYF.

V gene TRBV29-1 combines with J gene TRBJ1-1; D is uncertain. V was shortened by 5 bases and J by 4 bases, with 14 bases between the two germline ends. CDR1 and CDR2 (germline): SQVTM, ANQGSEA. CDR3 size: 13 residues. CDR3 sequence: CSVPTIWSTEAFF. The CDR3 region has the DNA TGCAGCGTTCCCACAATCTGGAGCACTGAAGCTTTCTTT.

V gene TRBV23-1 combines with J gene TRBJ2-3; 7 bases agree with TRBD1. TRBV23-1 is reported as an ORF; its role is uncertain. The length of the CDR3 is 15 residues. Losses at the gene ends were 3 bases for V and 6 bases for J; bases not matched to a gene: 9. This CDR3 is CASSHKTGKCDTQYF. The CDR3 nucleotides read TGCGCCAGCAGTCATAAGACAGGGAAGTGCGATACGCAGTATTTT.

The rearrangement links TRBV19 to TRBJ1-1; no clear D gene. Germline CDR1 LNHDA, CDR2 SQIVND (reference sequence). Trimming removed 6 bases from V and 1 base from J, with 12 bases in between. This CDR3 spans 14 amino acids. As DNA, the CDR3 is TGTGCCAGTAGGGTGACACACAAGAACACTGAAGCTTTCTTT. Its translation is CASRVTHKNTEAFF.

The chain combines TRBV14 with TRBJ1-2, with D perhaps matching TRBD1 (6 bases). Germline lookup yields CDR1 SGHDN and CDR2 FVKESK. The CDR3 is 15 amino acids. The V gene lost 2 bases and the J gene lost 3 bases, with 13 bases spanning the gap. CDR3 sequence: CASSQWNRDDYGYTF. DNA of the CDR3: TGTGCCAGCAGCCAATGGAACAGGGATGACTATGGCTACACCTTC. Complete variable domain (other parts from reference TRBV14 and TRBJ1-2): EAGVTQFPSHSVIEKGQTVTLRCDPISGHDNLYWYRRVMGKEIKFLLHFVKESKQDESGMPNNRFLAERTGGTYSTLKVQPAELEDSGVYFCASSQWNRDDYGYTFGSGTRLTVV.

This chain links TRBV18 with TRBJ2-1; D unclear. CDR1 and CDR2 (germline): KGHSH, LQKENI. V was clipped by 3 bases and J by 0 bases, with 9 bases between them. The CDR3 spans 15 residues. The CDR3 region is CASSPRGLSYNEQFF. DNA for the CDR3: TGTGCCAGCTCACCCAGAGGTCTCTCCTACAATGAGCAGTTCTTC.

This CDR3 is CASSLPSGYNEQFF. For the CDR3, the DNA is TGTGCCAGCAGCTTGCCTAGCGGATACAATGAGCAGTTCTTC. This chain links TRBV5-4 with TRBJ2-1, with 7 bases fitting TRBD2. The germline gives CDR1 SGHNT, CDR2 YYREEE (reference sequence). The CDR3 runs 14 residues. The V segment lost 1 base and the J segment 4 bases; nucleotides outside the gene matches: 2.

The rearrangement links TRBV10-3 to TRBJ2-7; D ambiguous. Germline-derived CDR1 and CDR2 are ENHRY and SYGVKD. The CDR3 is 15 residues long. The V end lost 0 bases, the J end lost 2 bases, and 11 bases lay between the germline ends. Here the CDR3 DNA reads TGTGCCATCAGTGAGTCGGGGTCTTTCCCCTACGAGCAGTACTTC. Translated: CAISESGSFPYEQYF.

The CDR3 reads CATSSETGTTEAFF. CDR3 DNA: TGTGCCACCAGCAGCGAAACAGGGACCACTGAAGCTTTCTTT. The gene calls are TRBV15 and TRBJ1-1; TRBD1 is a possible D gene (6 bases). V was pared by 3 bases and J by 4 bases, with 12 bases between. Germline-derived CDR1 and CDR2 are LNHNV and YYDKDF (reference sequence). This CDR3 contains 14 residues.

The chain employs TRBV20-1 and TRBJ1-5; a possible D gene is TRBD1 (5 bases). V lost 3 bases to trimming and J lost 3 bases, with 12 bases between them. The CDR3 loop spans 14 amino acids. The germline V gene has CDR1 DFQATT and CDR2 SNEGSKA (reference sequence). CDR3 in amino acids: CSASSRGTNQPQHF. The CDR3, as DNA: TGCAGTGCTAGTAGCCGGGGGACCAATCAGCCCCAGCATTTT.

This chain uses TRBV28 with TRBJ1-1; no clear D gene. Trimming took off 7 bases at V and 1 base at J, with 10 bases between the two ends. The CDR3 is 13 amino acids. Germline-derived CDR1 and CDR2 are MDHEN and SYDVKM. CDR3 in amino acids: CASTASGNTEAFF. Here the CDR3 DNA reads TGTGCCAGCACCGCGTCGGGGAACACTGAAGCTTTCTTT. The variable domain in full, completed from reference TRBV28 and TRBJ1-1, reads DVKVTQSSRYLVKRTGEKVFLECVQDMDHENMFWYRQDPGLGLRLIYFSYDVKMKEKGDIPEGYSVSREKKERFSLILESASTNQTSMYLCASTASGNTEAFFGQGTRLTVV.

The chain carries TRBV20-1 and TRBJ1-1; D may be TRBD1 (6 bases). The CDR3 has 14 amino acids. Germline V lookup: CDR1 DFQATT, CDR2 SNEGSKA (reference sequence). V was shortened by 0 bases and J by 4 bases, with 12 bases between the two germline ends. CDR3 nucleotides: TGCAGTGCTAGAGACAGCCAGGGGAGCACTGAAGCTTTCTTT. Its translation is CSARDSQGSTEAFF.

The genes are TRBV16 and TRBJ1-1; TRBD1 is a possible D gene (5 bases). The germline gives CDR1 KGHSY, CDR2 FQNENV. V shed 4 bases and J shed 6 bases, with 15 bases lying between them. The CDR3 spans 14 residues. This CDR3 is CASSPRAQGAEAFF. The CDR3 region has the DNA TGTGCCAGCAGCCCGAGGGCCCAGGGCGCTGAAGCTTTCTTT.

The genes are TRBV20-1 and TRBJ1-1; D is uncertain. Between the trimmed V and J ends, which lost 0 bases and 8 bases, there was a span of 19 bases. From germline, CDR1 is DFQATT and CDR2 SNEGSKA (reference sequence). The CDR3 is 15 amino acids. This CDR3 reads CSARDRAIPQLEAFF. CDR3 sequence (DNA): TGCAGTGCTAGAGACCGAGCGATTCCCCAGCTAGAAGCTTTCTTT.

The chain combines TRBV4-2 with TRBJ2-4; D may correspond to TRBD1 or TRBD2 (6 bases each). The V end was cut by 1 base, the J end by 8 bases, with 18 bases between. CDR3 length: 16 amino acids. From germline, CDR1 is LGHNA and CDR2 YNFKEQ. CDR3 DNA: TGTGCCAGCAGCCAAGCCTCCGGGGGAGAGGGGGACATTCAGTACTTC. The encoded protein is CASSQASGGEGDIQYF.

This chain uses TRBV29-1 with TRBJ1-4, with D perhaps matching TRBD1 (5 bases). The CDR3 extends over 12 amino acids. Trimming pared 4 bases from V and 8 bases from J, leaving 11 bases between. Germline lookup yields CDR1 SQVTM and CDR2 ANQGSEA. This CDR3 reads CSVGEGSEKLFF. DNA of the CDR3: TGCAGCGTTGGGGAGGGGTCGGAAAAACTGTTTTTT.

V usage is TRBV30 and J usage is TRBJ2-7, with D possibly matching TRBD1 (6 bases). V lost 4 bases and J 4 bases, leaving 8 bases between the germline ends. Germline values: CDR1 GTSNPN, CDR2 SVGIG (reference sequence). The CDR3 has 11 amino acids. CDR3 sequence: CAWTQGYEQYF. The CDR3 coding sequence is TGTGCCTGGACCCAGGGGTACGAGCAGTACTTC.

CDR3 sequence (DNA): TGTGCCAGCAGTTCGTGGACAGGGGGTGTTTCCAAAAACATTCAGTACTTC. It is translated as CASSSWTGGVSKNIQYF. The genes are TRBV12-3 or TRBV12-4 and TRBJ2-4; 10 positions agree with TRBD1. The V gene end was trimmed by 4 bases and the J gene end by 2 bases; junction bases not matched to a gene: 8. The CDR3 spans 17 residues.

V usage is TRBV20-1 and J usage is TRBJ2-2; D is undetermined. The length of the CDR3 is 13 residues. Trimming stripped 3 bases from V and 5 bases from J, with 10 bases between. Germline values: CDR1 DFQATT, CDR2 SNEGSKA (reference sequence). CDR3 DNA sequence: TGCAGTGCTAGGGCCCCCGGGACCGGGGAGCTGTTTTTT. This gives the protein CSARAPGTGELFF.

The V call is TRBV28, the J call TRBJ2-5, with 11 positions matching TRBD1. The junction had 6 bases not matched to a gene; V was cut back by 6 bases and J by 0 bases. The CDR3 totals 16 residues. CDR1 is MDHEN and CDR2 is SYDVKM in the germline V gene. CDR3 bases: TGTGCCAGCAGCCGAAGGGACAGGGGGTACCAAGAGACCCAGTACTTC. This gives the protein CASSRRDRGYQETQYF.

CDR3 sequence: CSAGSGVSETQYF. CDR3 coding DNA: TGCAGCGCCGGTTCGGGAGTGTCGGAGACCCAGTACTTC. This rearrangement joins TRBV29-1 to TRBJ2-5; D possibly corresponds to TRBD2 (6 bases). Trimming shortened V by 7 bases and J by 5 bases, and 17 bases separated the two germline ends. The germline CDR1 and CDR2 sequences are SQVTM and ANQGSEA. The CDR3 spans 13 residues. Complete variable domain (other parts from reference TRBV29-1 and TRBJ2-5): SAVISQKPSRDICQRGTSLTIQCQVDSQVTMMFWYRQQPGQSLTLIATANQGSEATYESGFVIDKFPISRPNLTFSTLTVSNMSPEDSSIYLCSAGSGVSETQYFGPGTRLLVL.